One sample yielded the 14 T cell receptor beta chains listed below, sequenced in a study of T-cell reconstitution after alpha-beta-depleted transplantation in children. Library preparation (for TCRbeta) was performed with unique molecular identifiers. TCRdb itself ran the PCR reads through MiXCR, one entry per CDR3 protein. Of 440,000 or so distinct CDR3 sequences in the sample, approximately 11% were seen once. Sequences were derived from PBMCs from the stem cell graft donor, sampled from the stem cell graft. Source of these receptors: a human donor who donated a stem cell graft to a child with acute myeloid leukemia.

To note about this clonotype: This may be a read error, as it is one base from a much larger clone. The V call is TRBV3-1, the J call TRBJ2-3, with TRBD1 matching 7 bases. Germline V gives CDR1 LGHDT, CDR2 YNNKEL (reference sequence). The CDR3 loop spans 18 amino acids. The CDR3 loop is CACSVTRPGQHVDDTQYF. CDR3 in DNA: TGTGCCTGCAGTGTCACCCGCCCGGGACAGCATGTCGATGATACGCAGTATTTT.

This chain uses TRBV10-3 with TRBJ2-7; TRBD2 might be the D (6 bases). From germline, CDR1 is ENHRY and CDR2 SYGVKD. This CDR3 spans 12 amino acids. Trimming removed 11 bases from V and 6 bases from J, with 17 bases in between. Written as DNA, the CDR3 is TGTGCCGCTGGTGGCGGGGTCCTCGAGCAGTACTTC. This gives the protein CAAGGGVLEQYF.

This rearrangement joins TRBV6-4 to TRBJ2-2; D perhaps matches TRBD1 (6 bases). Germline V gives CDR1 MRHNA, CDR2 SNTAGT. CDR3 length: 13 amino acids. The germline V and J ends were trimmed by 6 bases and 6 bases, with 11 bases remaining between them. The CDR3 spells CASSTGLSGELFF. The CDR3 coding sequence is TGTGCCAGCAGCACAGGGTTATCCGGGGAGCTGTTTTTT.

Many counts were recorded for this clonotype. The chain is built from TRBV2 and TRBJ2-3; possible D gene TRBD2, 5 bases. Germline V gives CDR1 SNHLY, CDR2 FYNNEI. Trimming left V 7 bases short and J 0 bases short, with 14 bases between. This CDR3 comprises 15 residues. The CDR3 is CASTPSGASTDTQYF. The CDR3 DNA reads as TGTGCCAGCACCCCGAGCGGCGCTAGCACAGATACGCAGTATTTT. Together with reference TRBV2 and TRBJ2-3, the CDR3 gives the full variable domain: EPEVTQTPSHQVTQMGQEVILRCVPISNHLYFYWYRQILGQKVEFLVSFYNNEISEKSEIFDDQFSVERPDGSNFTLKIRSTKLEDSAMYFCASTPSGASTDTQYFGPGTRLTVL.

The table lists this clonotype with a few counts. The rearrangement uses TRBV2 and TRBJ1-3; TRBD1 might be the D (5 bases). Per the germline V gene, CDR1 is SNHLY and CDR2 is FYNNEI. The CDR3 covers 15 residues. Trimming took 6 bases from V and 3 from J, leaving 15 bases between them. As DNA, the CDR3 is TGTGCCAGCAGGGGGGGACCCCTGGGTGGAAACACCATATATTTT. This encodes CASRGGPLGGNTIYF.

This chain uses TRBV5-1 with TRBJ1-4; possibly TRBD1 for D (5 bases). The CDR3 runs to 16 residues. V was cut by 0 bases and J by 5 bases, with 14 bases left in between. The germline CDR1 and CDR2 sequences are SGHRS and YFSETQ. The CDR3 DNA sequence: TGCGCCAGCAGCTTGGCCGGGCAGGGACGAAATGAAAAACTGTTTTTT. Translating gives CASSLAGQGRNEKLFF.

Many counts were recorded for this clonotype. The rearrangement links TRBV9 to TRBJ2-3; D unclear. Germline values: CDR1 SGDLS, CDR2 YYNGEE. This CDR3 has 13 residues. V gave up 3 bases and J gave up 2 bases, with 7 bases separating them. This chain's CDR3 is CASSARFTDTQYF. The DNA of the CDR3 is TGTGCCAGCAGCGCCCGTTTCACAGATACGCAGTATTTT.

The chain uses TRBV29-1 and TRBJ2-1; 7 positions match TRBD2. This CDR3 spans 13 amino acids. Germline assignment: CDR1 SQVTM and CDR2 ANQGSEA. J was trimmed by 7 bases and V by 3 bases; bases with no gene match: 6. CDR3 DNA: TGCAGCGTTGAGAAGCGGGACTTGAATGAGCAGTTCTTC. This encodes CSVEKRDLNEQFF.

This clonotype was seen at least ten times. The chain carries TRBV5-5 and TRBJ2-7, with a tentative D call TRBD1 (5 bases). The V gene's germline CDR1 is SGHKS and CDR2 YYEKEE (reference sequence). The V gene lost 4 bases and the J gene lost 0 bases, with 8 bases spanning the gap. This CDR3 is built from 13 residues. The CDR3 sequence is CASSRQSSYEQYF. In DNA form, the CDR3 reads TGTGCCAGCAGCCGACAGAGCTCCTACGAGCAGTACTTC.

There are a few counts of this clonotype. The rearrangement links TRBV27 to TRBJ2-3; D is possibly TRBD1 or TRBD2 (5 bases each). V lost 7 bases to trimming and J lost 6 bases, with 17 bases between them. The CDR3 is 14 residues long. Per the germline V gene, CDR1 is MNHEY and CDR2 is SMNVEV (reference sequence). The CDR3 nucleotides are TGTGCCAGCATCCGGGGCCCGGGTGTGGATACGCAGTATTTT. Protein sequence: CASIRGPGVDTQYF.

The table lists this clonotype with many counts. The chain joins TRBV5-1 to TRBJ1-1; D ambiguous. Germline values: CDR1 SGHRS, CDR2 YFSETQ. Trimming removed 0 bases from V and 2 bases from J, with 11 bases in between. CDR3 length: 15 residues. The CDR3 nucleotides read TGCGCCAGCAGCTTGGCACCGGGAGTCAACACTGAAGCTTTCTTT. It specifies CASSLAPGVNTEAFF.

Only a few counts were recorded for this clonotype. The chain links TRBV27 to TRBJ2-7; TRBD2 matches at 7 bases. The CDR3 is 16 residues long. J gave up 0 bases and V 5 bases, and 10 bases lay outside the gene matches. CDR1 and CDR2 (germline): MNHEY, SMNVEV (reference sequence). The CDR3 coding sequence is TGTGCCAGCAGTCGTACCGGGCTAGCGGCCTCCTACGAGCAGTACTTC. Protein: CASSRTGLAASYEQYF.

This clonotype was counted only a few times. The chain has TRBV27 and TRBJ2-7; D may be TRBD1 or TRBD2 (5 bases each). Trimming shortened V by 3 bases and J by 4 bases, and 10 bases separated the two germline ends. CDR3 length: 13 amino acids. Looked up from germline, CDR1 is MNHEY and CDR2 is SMNVEV (reference sequence). CDR3 nucleotides: TGTGCCAGCAGTTTCGGGGCCTTGTACGAGCAGTACTTC. Its translation is CASSFGALYEQYF.

This clonotype was observed a handful of times. The chain carries TRBV5-1 and TRBJ2-1; 7 positions agree with TRBD2. V was clipped by 5 bases and J by 5 bases; unmatched bases: 10. This CDR3 region has 15 residues. Germline CDR1 and CDR2: SGHRS and YFSETQ. The CDR3 here is CASSSWGAGDNEQFF. The CDR3 nucleotides read TGCGCCAGCAGTTCCTGGGGCGCGGGGGACAATGAGCAGTTCTTC.